This TCR beta chain was identified in a study of identical twins. The length of the CDR3 is 15 residues. V lost 9 bases and J lost 3; bases outside the gene matches: 7. CDR1 is MDHEN, CDR2 SYDVKM, per germline. This clonotype was recorded a few times. What it recognizes is unknown. MiXCR, applied by TCRdb to the 5' RACE reads, yields one record per CDR3 protein. The sample lists under 350,000 distinct CDR3 sequences; nearly 9.5% were seen once. Regarding the study as a whole: The study drew conclusions from cross-sectional statistical analysis, not from following the same donors.

A further study also used this sample, focusing on yellow fever vaccine responses in identical twins.

This rearrangement joins TRBV28 to TRBJ2-2, with 10 bases that match TRBD2. This sequence originates from a woman between 18 and 29 years old in good health. The sequenced material came from CD8+ T cells sorted from blood. The CDR3, as DNA: TGTGCCAGTAGTGGGCTAGCGGGAGACACCGGGGAGCTGTTTTTT. Protein: CASSGLAGDTGELFF.